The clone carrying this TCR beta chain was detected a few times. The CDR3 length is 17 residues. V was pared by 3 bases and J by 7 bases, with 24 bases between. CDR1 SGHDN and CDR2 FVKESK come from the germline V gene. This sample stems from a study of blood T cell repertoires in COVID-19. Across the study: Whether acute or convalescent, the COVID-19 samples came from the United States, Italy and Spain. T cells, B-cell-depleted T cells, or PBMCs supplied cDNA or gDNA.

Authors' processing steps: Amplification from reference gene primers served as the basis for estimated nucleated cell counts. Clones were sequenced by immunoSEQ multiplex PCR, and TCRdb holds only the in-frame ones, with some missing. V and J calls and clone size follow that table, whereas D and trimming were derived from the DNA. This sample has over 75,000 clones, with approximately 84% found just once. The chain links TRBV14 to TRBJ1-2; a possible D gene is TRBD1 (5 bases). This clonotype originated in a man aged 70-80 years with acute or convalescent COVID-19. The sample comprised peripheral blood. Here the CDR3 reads CASSHTRGLDSSLGYTF. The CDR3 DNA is TGTGCCAGCAGCCATACCCGCGGTCTTGACAGCTCCCTTGGCTACACCTTC.